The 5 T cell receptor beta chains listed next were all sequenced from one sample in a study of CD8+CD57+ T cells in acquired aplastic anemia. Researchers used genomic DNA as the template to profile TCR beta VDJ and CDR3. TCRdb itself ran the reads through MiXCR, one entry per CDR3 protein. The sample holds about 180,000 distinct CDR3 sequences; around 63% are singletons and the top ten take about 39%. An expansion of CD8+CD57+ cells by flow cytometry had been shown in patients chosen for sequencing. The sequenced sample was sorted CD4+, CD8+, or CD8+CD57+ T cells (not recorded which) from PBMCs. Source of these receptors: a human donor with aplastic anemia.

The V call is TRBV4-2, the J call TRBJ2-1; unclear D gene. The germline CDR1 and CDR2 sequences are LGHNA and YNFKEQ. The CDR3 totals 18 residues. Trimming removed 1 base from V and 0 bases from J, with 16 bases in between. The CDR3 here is CASSQGQRVASSYNEQFF. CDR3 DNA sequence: TGTGCCAGCAGCCAAGGGCAAAGGGTAGCAAGCTCCTACAATGAGCAGTTCTTC.

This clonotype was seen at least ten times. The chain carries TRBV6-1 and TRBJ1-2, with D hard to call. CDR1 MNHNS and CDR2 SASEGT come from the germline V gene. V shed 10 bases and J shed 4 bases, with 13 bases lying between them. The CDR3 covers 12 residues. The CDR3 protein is CAIKRGSYGYTF. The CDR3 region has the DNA TGTGCCATTAAAAGAGGGAGCTATGGCTACACCTTC.

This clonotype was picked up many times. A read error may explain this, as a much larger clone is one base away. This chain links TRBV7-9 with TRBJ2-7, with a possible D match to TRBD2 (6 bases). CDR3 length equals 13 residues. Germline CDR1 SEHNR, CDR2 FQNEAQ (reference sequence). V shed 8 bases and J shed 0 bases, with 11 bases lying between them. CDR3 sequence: CASGRDPSYEQYF. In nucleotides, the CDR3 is TGTGCCAGCGGGCGGGACCCCTCCTACGAGCAGTACTTC.

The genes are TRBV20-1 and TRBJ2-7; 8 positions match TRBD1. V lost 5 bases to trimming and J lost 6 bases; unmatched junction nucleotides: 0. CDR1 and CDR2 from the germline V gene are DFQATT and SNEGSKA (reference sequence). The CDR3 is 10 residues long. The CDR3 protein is CSADRGEQYF. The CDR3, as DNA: TGCAGTGCTGACAGGGGCGAGCAGTACTTC.

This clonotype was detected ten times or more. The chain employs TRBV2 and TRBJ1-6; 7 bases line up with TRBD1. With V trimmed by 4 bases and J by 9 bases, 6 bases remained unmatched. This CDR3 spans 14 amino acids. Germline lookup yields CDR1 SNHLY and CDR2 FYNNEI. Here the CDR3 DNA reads TGTGCCAGCAGTGTGAGGGACAGCCCTTCACCCCTCCACTTT. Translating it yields CASSVRDSPSPLHF.